The 20 T cell receptor beta chains reported below all come from one sample, sequenced in a study of early T cells in non-severe SARS-CoV-2 infection. One entry per CDR3 protein, called by TCRdb with MiXCR from the 5' RACE reads. The sample consists of approximately 48,000 distinct CDR3 sequences, about 10% of them appearing once. The sample consisted of whole blood. The receptors were sampled from an adult who was a healthcare worker with PCR-confirmed SARS-CoV-2 infection or an uninfected control (not recorded which).

This clonotype is large. The chain employs TRBV12-3 or TRBV12-4 and TRBJ2-5; 8 bases are a match to TRBD2. The CDR3 has 16 residues. V gave up 3 bases and J gave up 5 bases; unmatched junction bases: 11. Here the CDR3 reads CASSFGREGQGETQYF. The CDR3 DNA is TGTGCCAGCAGTTTTGGCCGGGAGGGCCAAGGGGAGACCCAGTACTTC.

This clonotype has more than one count but fewer than ten. The chain recombines TRBV18 with TRBJ2-3; 12 bases agree with TRBD2. This CDR3 has 16 amino acids. V trimming: 0 bases; J trimming: 3 bases; junction bases outside the gene matches: 1. Germline V gene lookup returns CDR1 KGHSH and CDR2 LQKENI. The CDR3 region has the DNA TGTGCCAGCTCACCACCCCTAGCGGGAGGGACAGATACGCAGTATTTT. It codes for CASSPPLAGGTDTQYF.

Only a few counts were recorded for this clonotype. The gene calls are TRBV21-1 and TRBJ2-5; TRBD1 is taken as the D call from the table, unchecked against the DNA. TRBV21-1 is annotated as a pseudogene. The CDR3 is made up of 14 amino acids. The CDR3 spells CASRDGTRQGTQYF. The CDR3 region has the DNA TGTGCCAGCAGGGACGGGACACGTCAAGGGACCCAGTACTTC.

This clonotype was counted ten times or more. The chain carries TRBV27 and TRBJ2-7; D gene uncertain. The CDR3 is 12 amino acids. The germline V gene encodes CDR1 MNHEY and CDR2 SMNVEV (reference sequence). Trimming stripped 8 bases from V and 4 bases from J, with 12 bases between. CDR3 sequence (DNA): TGTGCCAGCCGACAACCGCCTTACGAGCAGTACTTC. This encodes CASRQPPYEQYF.

This clonotype occurred many times. The chain employs TRBV4-2 and TRBJ1-5; D might be TRBD1 (5 bases). V lost 0 bases, J lost 5 bases, and 11 bases lay in between. The germline V gene encodes CDR1 LGHNA and CDR2 YNFKEQ. The CDR3 contains 15 residues. CDR3 in DNA: TGTGCCAGCAGCCAAGACCAGGGTGGAGATCAGCCCCAGCATTTT. Encoded protein: CASSQDQGGDQPQHF.

This clonotype was counted only a few times. The chain recombines TRBV20-1 with TRBJ2-5, with D perhaps given as TRBD1 or TRBD2 (5 bases each). The CDR3 covers 14 residues. V lost 0 bases and J lost 5, with 13 bases in between. CDR1 DFQATT and CDR2 SNEGSKA come from the germline V gene (reference sequence). CDR3 in amino acids: CSARDNGDRETQYF. The CDR3 nucleotides read TGCAGTGCTAGAGATAATGGGGACCGGGAGACCCAGTACTTC.

Only one count was recorded for this clonotype. This could be a read error, since a much larger clone is one nucleotide away. The chain uses TRBV20-1 and TRBJ1-6, with D possibly being TRBD1 (6 bases). Germline CDR1 is DFQATT and CDR2 is SNEGSKA (reference sequence). There are 13 residues in the CDR3. CDR3 region: CSATTGNNSSLHF. CDR3 coding DNA: TGCAGTGCTACCACAGGGAATAATTCATCCCTCCACTTT.

The rearrangement uses TRBV5-4 and TRBJ2-1, with TRBD2 identical over 9 bases. Germline V gene sequence: CDR1 SGHNT, CDR2 YYREEE (reference sequence). This CDR3 is built from 17 residues. The trim removed 4 bases at V and 4 bases at J, leaving 12 bases unmatched. The CDR3 sequence is CASSIGPSGNPYNEQFF. The CDR3 DNA follows: TGTGCCAGCAGCATAGGGCCTAGCGGGAATCCTTACAATGAGCAGTTCTTC.

This clonotype was picked up many times. The chain recombines TRBV7-2 with TRBJ2-5; no reliable D call. Germline V gene lookup returns CDR1 SGHTA and CDR2 FQGNSA. V was cut by 4 bases and J by 4 bases, with 13 bases left in between. This CDR3 comprises 14 residues. CDR3 DNA: TGTGCCAGCAGCTCCCCGACAACCCCAGAGACCCAGTACTTC. It is translated as CASSSPTTPETQYF.

This clonotype was seen ten or more times. The V gene is TRBV6-6, the J gene TRBJ2-7; 7 nucleotides agree with TRBD2. Germline V gene lookup returns CDR1 MNHNY and CDR2 SVGAGI (reference sequence). The junction had 6 bases not matched to a gene; V was cut back by 5 bases and J by 2 bases. CDR3 length: 14 residues. The CDR3 region is CASSQTGRPYEQYF. The DNA of the CDR3 is TGTGCCAGCAGTCAAACCGGGAGGCCCTACGAGCAGTACTTC.

This rearrangement joins TRBV4-1 to TRBJ2-1; 14 bases agree with TRBD2. The trim removed 1 base at V and 1 base at J, leaving 3 bases unmatched. Germline V gene lookup returns CDR1 MGHRA and CDR2 YSYEKL. This CDR3 contains 18 residues. The CDR3 loop reads CASSQGLAGGVSYNEQFF. The CDR3 DNA reads as TGCGCCAGCAGCCAAGGACTAGCGGGAGGGGTATCCTACAATGAGCAGTTCTTC.

This chain joins TRBV2 and TRBJ1-3; tentatively, D is TRBD1 (6 bases). V was shortened by 1 base and J by 1 base, with 8 bases between the two germline ends. CDR1 and CDR2 from the germline V gene are SNHLY and FYNNEI. The CDR3 totals 15 residues. Here the CDR3 reads CASSEDRASGNTIYF. The DNA for the CDR3 is TGTGCCAGCAGTGAAGACAGGGCATCTGGAAACACCATATATTTT.

The sample holds many counts of this clonotype. The chain is built from TRBV29-1 and TRBJ2-3; D is unclear. CDR3 length: 13 amino acids. Trimming cost V 4 bases and J 6 bases, with 14 bases left between them. The germline V gene has CDR1 SQVTM and CDR2 ANQGSEA. The chain's CDR3 is CSVVVTVADTQYF. CDR3 bases: TGCAGCGTTGTAGTCACTGTCGCTGATACGCAGTATTTT.

This clonotype appeared many times. This chain joins TRBV6-5 and TRBJ2-7, with D perhaps TRBD1 (5 bases). Germline V lookup: CDR1 MNHEY, CDR2 SVGAGI. This CDR3 comprises 15 residues. Trimming stripped 2 bases from V and 0 bases from J, with 11 bases between. In nucleotides, the CDR3 is TGTGCCAGCAGTTACCGCGGACACAACTCCTACGAGCAGTACTTC. Amino acids: CASSYRGHNSYEQYF.

This clonotype appeared many times. The chain combines TRBV12-3 or TRBV12-4 with TRBJ1-1, with D unresolved. V was trimmed by 7 bases and J by 5 bases, leaving 14 bases between them. The CDR3 consists of 13 residues. The CDR3 coding sequence is TGTGCCAGCACCTCCCGTCCGGGAACTGAAGCTTTCTTT. The encoded protein is CASTSRPGTEAFF.

The chain carries TRBV15 and TRBJ1-1; the D gene is possibly TRBD1 (6 bases). V lost 3 bases and J lost 1, with 9 bases in between. The CDR3 is made up of 14 amino acids. Germline V gene data show CDR1 as LNHNV and CDR2 as YYDKDF (reference sequence). The CDR3 nucleotides are TGTGCCACCAGCAGGTGGGACAAGAACACTGAAGCTTTCTTT. Protein sequence: CATSRWDKNTEAFF.

This clonotype was picked up many times. V gene TRBV7-9 combines with J gene TRBJ2-1; the match to TRBD2 covers 7 bases. The CDR3 is 15 amino acids. V lost 4 bases and J lost 6; bases outside the gene matches: 9. Germline assignment: CDR1 SEHNR and CDR2 FQNEAQ (reference sequence). The CDR3 loop reads CASSSPGRERNEQFF. As DNA, the CDR3 is TGTGCCAGCAGCTCCCCGGGGCGGGAGCGCAATGAGCAGTTCTTC.

The chain has TRBV28 and TRBJ2-2; possibly TRBD2 for D (6 bases). Germline V gene data show CDR1 as MDHEN and CDR2 as SYDVKM. The CDR3 spans 15 residues. The V gene lost 3 bases and the J gene lost 5 bases, with 13 bases spanning the gap. CDR3 DNA: TGTGCCAGCAGTTTTGACGGGAGTGGGACCGGGGAGCTGTTTTTT. Encoded protein: CASSFDGSGTGELFF.

V is TRBV20-1 and J is TRBJ2-7; D might be TRBD2 (5 bases). The V gene's germline CDR1 is DFQATT and CDR2 SNEGSKA (reference sequence). This CDR3 has 11 amino acids. Trimming took 6 bases from V and 4 from J, leaving 10 bases between them. As DNA, the CDR3 is TGCAGTGCCAGGAGGCGGTACGAGCAGTACTTC. It specifies CSARRRYEQYF.

The rearrangement uses TRBV29-1 and TRBJ2-7, with 12 bases fitting TRBD1. The V and J ends lost 7 bases and 1 base, in that order; junction bases with no gene match: 11. This CDR3 is built from 16 residues. CDR1 is SQVTM and CDR2 is ANQGSEA in the germline V gene. CDR3 DNA sequence: TGCAGCGCTCAGGATCCGGGACAGGGGGCTTCCTACGAGCAGTACTTC. As protein: CSAQDPGQGASYEQYF.